The 21 T cell receptor beta chains below all came from one sample that was sequenced in a study of shared clonotypes between healthy human individuals. Using immunoSEQ multiplex PCR, the repertoire was profiled, and TCRdb retains in-frame clones only, with some absent. There are about 1,900,000 clones in the sample; about 95% occur only once, and more than 0.9% lies in the top ten. Naive CD8 cells were CD45RO-negative, positively selected for CCR7, excluding terminally differentiated effector memory CD45RA+ cells. Material: naive CD8+ T cells sorted from blood. The receptors shown here come from a young man in good health.

The chain links TRBV27 to TRBJ2-2, with 13 bases matching TRBD2. The CDR3 spans 17 residues. Trimming removed 5 bases from V and 5 bases from J; junction bases left unmatched: 8. The germline CDR1 and CDR2 sequences are MNHEY and SMNVEV (reference sequence). The DNA of the CDR3 is TGTGCCAGCAGTCCACTAGCGGGGGGGCCGGGGACCGGGGAGCTGTTTTTT. Translating gives CASSPLAGGPGTGELFF.

The chain recombines TRBV11-2 with TRBJ2-7; perhaps TRBD1 as D (5 bases). Trimming took 1 base from V and 2 from J, leaving 9 bases between them. There are 14 residues in the CDR3. Germline V gives CDR1 SGHAT, CDR2 FQNNGV. The CDR3: CASSLVQGTYEQYF. As DNA, the CDR3 is TGTGCCAGCAGCTTAGTCCAGGGCACCTACGAGCAGTACTTC.

This clone was counted once. This chain joins TRBV9 and TRBJ2-2; 8 nucleotides align to TRBD1. CDR1 and CDR2 (germline): SGDLS, YYNGEE. Trimming at V came to 0 bases and at J to 0 bases, leaving 1 base not matched to a gene. The CDR3 extends over 16 amino acids. CDR3 loop: CASSVEQGANTGELFF. CDR3 DNA sequence: TGTGCCAGCAGCGTAGAACAGGGGGCGAACACCGGGGAGCTGTTTTTT.

As regards this clone: The same CDR3 is also encoded by other DNA sequences in this sample. The chain combines TRBV27 with TRBJ2-3, with TRBD2 matching 7 bases. Germline trimming cut 3 bases from V and 0 bases from J; bases unmatched to any gene: 3. Germline V gene sequence: CDR1 MNHEY, CDR2 SMNVEV (reference sequence). CDR3 size: 15 residues. In DNA, the CDR3 is TGTGCCAGCAGTTTCGGGACTACTAGCACAGATACGCAGTATTTT. This sequence encodes CASSFGTTSTDTQYF.

This chain connects TRBV5-1 to TRBJ2-1; D unresolved. The CDR3 is made up of 12 amino acids. Trimming stripped 0 bases from V and 13 bases from J, with 11 bases between. Germline V lookup: CDR1 SGHRS, CDR2 YFSETQ. CDR3 loop: CASSLARGGQFF. The CDR3 DNA reads TGCGCCAGCAGCTTGGCGAGAGGCGGCCAGTTCTTC. The variable domain in full, with the rest retrieved from reference TRBV5-1 and TRBJ2-1, is KAGVTQTPRYLIKTRGQQVTLSCSPISGHRSVSWYQQTPGQGLQFLFEYFSETQRNKGNFPGRFSGRQFSNSRSEMNVSTLELGDSALYLCASSLARGGQFFGPGTRLTVL.

The chain employs TRBV14 and TRBJ1-2, with 8 bases matching TRBD1. This CDR3 is 14 amino acids long. V trimming: 1 base; J trimming: 6 bases; junction bases outside the gene matches: 4. The germline V gene encodes CDR1 SGHDN and CDR2 FVKESK. CDR3 bases: TGTGCCAGCAGCCAAGGCAGGGGGCTGGATGGCTACACCTTC. As protein: CASSQGRGLDGYTF.

V is TRBV7-8 and J is TRBJ2-1; 10 nucleotides align to TRBD2. Germline V CDR1 and CDR2: SGHVS, FQNEAQ. V gave up 6 bases and J gave up 4 bases; unmatched junction bases: 6. The CDR3 has 15 residues. In nucleotides, the CDR3 is TGTGCCAGCAGGTCCGGGACTAGCGATTACAATGAGCAGTTCTTC. Amino acid sequence: CASRSGTSDYNEQFF.

This chain uses TRBV5-3 with TRBJ2-1, with 8 bases that match TRBD2. TRBV5-3 qualifies as an ORF whose function is uncertain. The CDR3 runs 15 residues. V lost 0 bases, J lost 6 bases, and 5 bases stayed unmatched. The CDR3 sequence is CARSLELAVCNEQFF. The CDR3 DNA reads as TGTGCCAGAAGCTTGGAACTAGCGGTTTGCAATGAGCAGTTCTTC.

This sequence joins TRBV7-9 and TRBJ2-7; D may be TRBD1 (6 bases). This CDR3 comprises 13 residues. Looked up from germline, CDR1 is SEHNR and CDR2 is FQNEAQ (reference sequence). V lost 1 base, J lost 6 bases, and 10 bases lay in between. This CDR3 reads CASSLVSGAEQYF. CDR3 sequence (DNA): TGTGCCAGCAGCTTAGTGTCAGGGGCCGAGCAGTACTTC.

The chain has TRBV5-4 and TRBJ1-1; TRBD1 matches at 10 bases. CDR1 is SGHNT, CDR2 YYREEE, per germline (reference sequence). This CDR3 region has 14 residues. V dropped 5 bases and J dropped 3; count of bases not matched to a gene: 4. CDR3: CASSQDRGDTEAFF. CDR3 coding DNA: TGTGCCAGCAGTCAGGACAGGGGGGACACTGAAGCTTTCTTT.

The chain recombines TRBV20-1 with TRBJ1-1; D remains ambiguous. Germline lookup yields CDR1 DFQATT and CDR2 SNEGSKA (reference sequence). With 0 bases removed from V and 10 bases from J, the gap between germline ends came to 6 bases. The CDR3 totals 10 residues. CDR3 residues: CSARDETAFF. The CDR3 region has the DNA TGCAGTGCTAGAGATGAAACAGCTTTCTTT.

The V gene is TRBV4-3, the J gene TRBJ2-1; D gene ambiguous. Germline V gene sequence: CDR1 LGHNA, CDR2 YSLEER. The CDR3 sequence is 16 residues long. V was trimmed by 0 bases and J by 8 bases, leaving 17 bases between them. CDR3 sequence: CASSQDLLALEDEQFF. The CDR3 DNA sequence: TGCGCCAGCAGCCAAGATCTCTTAGCCCTAGAGGATGAGCAGTTCTTC.

The CDR3 DNA reads as TGTGCCAGCAGTTTGACTAGCGGACTCCACTACGAGCAGTACTTC. Amino acids: CASSLTSGLHYEQYF. The chain carries TRBV27 and TRBJ2-7; TRBD2 matches at 9 bases. This CDR3 contains 15 residues. The J segment lost 3 bases and the V segment lost 3 bases, leaving 6 bases of the junction unmatched. From germline, CDR1 is MNHEY and CDR2 SMNVEV (reference sequence).

V gene TRBV14 combines with J gene TRBJ2-5; D is perhaps TRBD1 (6 bases). Trimming took 3 bases from V and 5 from J, leaving 13 bases between them. The CDR3 is made up of 14 amino acids. Germline CDR1 and CDR2: SGHDN and FVKESK. The chain's CDR3 is CASSHWGPGETQYF. Here the CDR3 DNA reads TGTGCCAGCAGCCATTGGGGGCCGGGGGAGACCCAGTACTTC.

The chain couples TRBV6-1 to TRBJ1-1; D gene ambiguous. There are 14 residues in the CDR3. With 7 bases removed from V and 0 bases from J, the gap between germline ends came to 12 bases. In germline, CDR1 is MNHNS, CDR2 SASEGT. The CDR3 sequence: CASTPQVLNTEAFF. Written as DNA, the CDR3 is TGTGCCAGCACCCCTCAGGTGTTGAACACTGAAGCTTTCTTT.

This rearrangement joins TRBV12-5 to TRBJ1-1, with TRBD1 matching 7 bases. The germline gives CDR1 LGHNT, CDR2 FRNRAP. With 4 bases clipped from V and 1 base from J, the junction kept 9 bases outside the gene matches. The CDR3 has 16 residues. CDR3 nucleotides: TGTGCTAGTGGTTCCTTCTCCGGGACAGAGAACACTGAAGCTTTCTTT. Amino acid sequence: CASGSFSGTENTEAFF.

This chain joins TRBV11-2 and TRBJ1-4; tentative D call: TRBD1 (5 bases). The V end lost 2 bases, the J end lost 2 bases, and 12 bases lay between the germline ends. The CDR3 consists of 16 residues. Germline loops: CDR1 SGHAT, CDR2 FQNNGV. The CDR3 DNA is TGTGCCAGCAGCTTATACCCGGCAGGGACTAATGAAAAACTGTTTTTT. Translated, it gives CASSLYPAGTNEKLFF.

The chain uses TRBV2 and TRBJ2-3; D unclear. The ends were cut back, 8 bases at V and 5 bases at J, with 5 bases in the middle. CDR3 length: 10 residues. Germline assignment: CDR1 SNHLY and CDR2 FYNNEI. The CDR3 reads CASQGDTQYF. The CDR3 nucleotides are TGTGCCAGCCAAGGAGATACGCAGTATTTT.

This clone was detected a few times. This chain links TRBV11-2 with TRBJ1-1, with D maybe TRBD1 (6 bases). V lost 1 base to trimming and J lost 8 bases, with 11 bases between them. Germline CDR1 is SGHAT and CDR2 is FQNNGV. CDR3 length equals 13 residues. The CDR3 DNA is TGTGCCAGCAGCTTAGGAAAGGGACAAGAAGCTTTCTTT. Protein sequence: CASSLGKGQEAFF. Based on the CDR3 plus reference TRBV11-2 and TRBJ1-1, the full variable domain is EAGVAQSPRYKIIEKRQSVAFWCNPISGHATLYWYQQILGQGPKLLIQFQNNGVVDDSQLPKDRFSAERLKGVDSTLKIQPAKLEDSAVYLCASSLGKGQEAFFGQGTRLTVV.

In this sample, this clone turned up a few times. The rearrangement uses TRBV30 and TRBJ1-5; a weak D match, TRBD1 (6 bases). Germline V gene sequence: CDR1 GTSNPN, CDR2 SVGIG (reference sequence). Trimming removed 1 base at V and 3 bases at J, with 10 bases between. The CDR3 loop spans 14 amino acids. The CDR3 nucleotides are TGTGCCTGGAGTGCCGGACAGAACAATCAGCCCCAGCATTTT. Amino acid sequence: CAWSAGQNNQPQHF.

The CDR3 protein is CASSIDTYEQFF. The CDR3 DNA is TGTGCCAGTAGTATCGATACTTATGAGCAGTTCTTC. This sequence joins TRBV19 and TRBJ2-1, with unresolved D. Germline CDR1 LNHDA, CDR2 SQIVND (reference sequence). Trimming took 3 bases from V and 8 from J, leaving 8 bases between them. The CDR3 sequence is 12 residues long.